The T cell receptor (beta chain) described here comes from a study of early T cells in non-severe SARS-CoV-2 infection (dated by TCRdb to the early 2020s). About the study as a whole: TCR sequencing used bulk RNA from unsorted whole blood, so alpha and beta chains could not be paired.

This was a case-control study nested in a cohort of healthcare workers in London, UK, who had nasopharyngeal swab PCR tests and blood samples taken every week. Between 23 and 31 March 2020, the week of the UK lockdown, healthcare workers were enrolled and then followed up weekly for as long as 16 weeks. Notes on this clonotype: Which antigen it targets is not known. No much larger clone exists at a distance of one base, and base qualities are not known.

What the study reported, not specific to this receptor: VDJdb matching was skewed toward anti-spike CD8 responses and likely underestimated virus-specific expansions by missing private and CD4 specificities.

To prepare the library, 5' RACE was applied. Sequencing used a NextSeq 500. In the TCR library protocol, unique molecular identifiers were attached to individual cDNA molecules to correct for PCR bias and sequencing error. TCR alpha and beta chains were both sequenced, and the abundances of alpha and beta sequences in each sample were closely correlated with each other. In the paper's pipeline: V gene, J gene and CDR3 annotation of TCR sequences was performed with Decombinator V4. Expanded TCRs were defined as changing significantly between any two time points under a Poisson model with p below 0.0001. Abundances of TCRs were expressed as counts per million after normalisation to the total number of TCRs sequenced in each sample. TRAV1-2 paired with TRAJ12, TRAJ20 or TRAJ33 defined MAIT TCRs, while TRAV10 paired with TRAJ18 defined iNKT TCRs. A search of VDJdb, accessed on 1 November 2021, was run for TCRs annotated to CMV, EBV and SARS-CoV-2, with TCRs annotated for multiple antigens excluded. TCRdb took the public reads, trimmed them with fastp at Q25, ran MiXCR for clone calling and kept in-frame beta chains. One record per CDR3 amino acid sequence lists the most common genes and DNA. The V and J calls here are based on TCRdb, not the publication. The table for this sample lists under 85,000 distinct CDR3 sequences; roughly 12% of them were counted only once. The ten largest clonotypes hold less than 3% of the sample.

The germline V gene encodes CDR1 DFQATT and CDR2 SNEGSKA (reference sequence). The CDR3, cysteine through phenylalanine, is 17 amino acids long. Of all the DNA, just the CDR3 is kept, 51 bases in frame from base 1. Trimmed from V: 2 bases; trimmed from J: 4 bases; junction bases lacking a gene match: 11. The source material was whole blood. The chain employs TRBV20-1 and TRBJ1-5; TRBD1 matches 10 bases in the middle. The clonotype was recovered from an adult who was a healthcare worker with PCR-confirmed SARS-CoV-2 infection or an uninfected control (not recorded which). The CDR3 is CSARSRGQGTFNQPQHF. In nucleotide form, the sequence is TGCAGTGCTAGATCCAGGGGACAGGGGACTTTTAATCAGCCCCAGCATTTT.